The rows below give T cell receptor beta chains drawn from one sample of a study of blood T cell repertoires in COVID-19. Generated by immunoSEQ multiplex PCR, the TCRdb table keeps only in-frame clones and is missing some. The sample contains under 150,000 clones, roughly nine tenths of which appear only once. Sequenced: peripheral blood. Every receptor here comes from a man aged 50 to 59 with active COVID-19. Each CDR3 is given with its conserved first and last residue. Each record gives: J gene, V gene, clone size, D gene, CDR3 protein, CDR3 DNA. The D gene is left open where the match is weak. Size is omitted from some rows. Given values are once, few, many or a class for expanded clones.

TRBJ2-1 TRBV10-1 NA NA CASSEAGNNEQFF TGCGCCAGCAGTGAAGCAGGGAACAATGAGCAGTTCTTC
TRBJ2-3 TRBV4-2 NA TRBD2 CASSQTGTSGSTDTQYF TGTGCCAGCAGCCAAACCGGGACTAGCGGGAGTACAGATACGCAGTATTTT
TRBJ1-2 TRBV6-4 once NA CASSDLARGYGYTF TGTGCCAGCAGTGACTTGGCTCGAGGCTATGGCTACACCTTC
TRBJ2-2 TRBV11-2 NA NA CASSLAAGELFF TGTGCCAGCAGCTTAGCTGCCGGGGAGCTGTTTTTT
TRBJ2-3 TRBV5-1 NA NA CASSPGGRTDTQYF TGCGCCAGCAGCCCGGGGGGCCGCACAGATACGCAGTATTTT
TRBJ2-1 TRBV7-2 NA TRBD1 CASSPNPGQGHNEQFF TGTGCCAGCAGCCCAAATCCGGGACAGGGCCACAATGAGCAGTTCTTC
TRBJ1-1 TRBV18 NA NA CASSPQRADNTEAFF TGTGCCAGCTCACCCCAGCGGGCAGACAACACTGAAGCTTTCTTT
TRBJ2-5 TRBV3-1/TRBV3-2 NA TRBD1 CASSRDRQETQYF TGTGCCAGCAGCAGGGACAGACAAGAGACCCAGTACTTC
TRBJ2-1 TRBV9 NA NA CASSVLGQAGYNEQFF TGTGCCAGCAGCGTACTAGGGCAGGCGGGGTACAATGAGCAGTTCTTC
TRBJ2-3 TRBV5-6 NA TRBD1 CASSPRGPDTQYF TGTGCCAGCAGCCCGAGGGGGCCCGATACGCAGTATTTT
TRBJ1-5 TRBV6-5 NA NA CASRGGAENQPQHF TGTGCCAGCAGAGGAGGGGCCGAAAATCAGCCCCAGCATTTT
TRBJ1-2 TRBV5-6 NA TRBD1 CASSFRDRESYGYTF TGTGCCAGCAGCTTCCGAGACAGGGAGAGCTATGGCTACACCTTC
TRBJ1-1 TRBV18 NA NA CASSTANTEAFF TGTGCCAGCTCGACAGCGAACACTGAAGCTTTCTTT
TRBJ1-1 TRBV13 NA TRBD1 CASSYRGRSEAFF TGTGCCAGCAGCTACAGGGGGCGGTCTGAAGCTTTCTTT
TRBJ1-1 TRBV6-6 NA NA CASSYSGGGRTEAFF TGTGCCAGCAGTTACTCTGGGGGAGGGAGGACTGAAGCTTTCTTT
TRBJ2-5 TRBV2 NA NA CASRPQAKETQYF TGTGCCAGCAGACCGCAGGCAAAAGAGACCCAGTACTTC
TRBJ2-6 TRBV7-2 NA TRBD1 CASSPNRGTGANVLTF TGTGCCAGCAGTCCTAACAGGGGAACAGGGGCCAACGTCCTGACTTTC
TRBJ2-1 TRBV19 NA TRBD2 CASSTYTRLAGGPIDNEQFF TGTGCCAGTAGTACCTACACCCGACTAGCGGGAGGGCCTATCGACAATGAGCAGTTCTTC
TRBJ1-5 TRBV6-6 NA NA CASSFPGTDNQPQHF TGTGCCAGCAGTTTCCCGGGGACTGACAATCAGCCCCAGCATTTT
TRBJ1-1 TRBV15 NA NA CATSRGPSTEAFF TGTGCCACCAGCAGGGGGCCGAGCACTGAAGCTTTCTTT
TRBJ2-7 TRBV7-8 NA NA CASSLAGGLYEQYF TGTGCCAGCAGCTTAGCTGGCGGCCTCTACGAGCAGTACTTC
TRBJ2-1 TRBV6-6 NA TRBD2 CASSSPGAGGGNEQFF TGTGCCAGCAGTTCTCCGGGCGCGGGAGGGGGTAATGAGCAGTTCTTC
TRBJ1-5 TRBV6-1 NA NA CASSEVIFQPQHF TGTGCCAGCAGTGAAGTAATATTTCAGCCCCAGCATTTT
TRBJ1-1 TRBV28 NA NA CASSLPTRNTEAFF TGTGCCAGCAGTTTACCGACAAGGAACACTGAAGCTTTCTTT
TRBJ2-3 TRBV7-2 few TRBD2 CASSSLPYRTSGGADTQYF TGTGCCAGCAGCTCCCTTCCTTACCGGACTAGCGGGGGGGCCGATACGCAGTATTTT
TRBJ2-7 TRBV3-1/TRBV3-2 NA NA CASSQGLEQYF TGTGCCAGCAGCCAAGGTTTAGAGCAGTACTTC
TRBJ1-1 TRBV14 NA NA CASSQELKGEAFF TGTGCCAGCAGCCAAGAACTCAAGGGGGAAGCTTTCTTT
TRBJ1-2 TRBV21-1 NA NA CASSRQTLLWDYGYTF TGTGCCAGCAGCAGACAAACTCTCCTATGGGACTATGGCTACACCTTC
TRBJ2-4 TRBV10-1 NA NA CASSSQGENIQYF TGCGCCAGCAGTAGCCAGGGTGAAAACATTCAGTACTTC
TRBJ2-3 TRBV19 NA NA CASSTETYTQYF TGTGCCAGTAGTACGGAGACCTATACGCAGTATTTT
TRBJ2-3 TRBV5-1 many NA CASRPGISTDTQYF TGCGCCAGCAGACCAGGGATTAGCACAGATACGCAGTATTTT
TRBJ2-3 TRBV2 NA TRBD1 CASAGQGGADTQYF TGTGCCAGCGCGGGACAGGGAGGCGCAGATACGCAGTATTTT
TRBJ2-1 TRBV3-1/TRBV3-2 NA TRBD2 CASSQATGAGATRGEQFF TGTGCCAGCAGCCAAGCCACCGGAGCGGGGGCCACTCGGGGTGAGCAGTTCTTC
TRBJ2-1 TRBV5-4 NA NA CASWSSYNEQFF TGTGCCAGCTGGAGCTCCTACAATGAGCAGTTCTTC
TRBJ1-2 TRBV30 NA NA CAWSRGNNGYTF TGTGCCTGGAGCAGGGGCAATAACGGCTACACCTTC
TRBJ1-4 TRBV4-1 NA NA CASSQGAGSIHEKLFF TGCGCCAGCAGCCAAGGTGCGGGATCAATCCATGAAAAACTGTTTTTT
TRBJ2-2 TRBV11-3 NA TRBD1 CASSTKGATGAGELFF TGTGCCAGCAGCACGAAGGGGGCGACGGGCGCCGGGGAGCTGTTTTTT
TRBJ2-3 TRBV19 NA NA CASSQGYTDTQYF TGTGCCAGTAGCCAGGGATACACAGATACGCAGTATTTT
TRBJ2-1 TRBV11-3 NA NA CASSRLAGTKGEQFF TGTGCCAGCAGCCGCTTGGCGGGAACCAAGGGTGAGCAGTTCTTC
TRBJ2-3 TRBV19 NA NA CATKRGGAEDTQYF TGTGCCACCAAGAGAGGGGGGGCCGAAGATACGCAGTATTTT
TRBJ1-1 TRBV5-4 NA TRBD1 CASSLGQGMNTEAFF TGTGCCAGCAGCTTAGGACAGGGGATGAACACTGAAGCTTTCTTT
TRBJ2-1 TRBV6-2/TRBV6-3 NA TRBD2 CASSPSGSTYNEQFF TGTGCCAGCAGCCCCAGCGGGAGTACCTACAATGAGCAGTTCTTC
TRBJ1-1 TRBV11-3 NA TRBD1 CASSFPRTGLMNTEAFF TGTGCCAGCAGCTTTCCCCGGACAGGCCTCATGAACACTGAAGCTTTCTTT
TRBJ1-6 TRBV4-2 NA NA CASSQDKQGRSPLHF TGTGCCAGCAGCCAAGATAAACAGGGAAGATCACCCCTCCACTTT
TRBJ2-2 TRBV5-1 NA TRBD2 CASSPLAGGNTGELFF TGCGCCAGCAGCCCCCTAGCGGGAGGGAACACCGGGGAGCTGTTTTTT
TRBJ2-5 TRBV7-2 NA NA CASSYGLKETQYF TGTGCCAGCAGCTACGGACTGAAAGAGACCCAGTACTTC
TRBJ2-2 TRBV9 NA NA CASSGDTGVLTGELFF TGTGCCAGCAGCGGAGACACCGGGGTTCTCACCGGGGAGCTGTTTTTT
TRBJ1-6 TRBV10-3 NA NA CAISGTGYNSPLHF TGTGCCATCTCCGGTACGGGCTATAATTCACCCCTCCACTTT
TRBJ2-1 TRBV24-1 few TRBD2 CATSGGTSGRVRSDEQFF TGTGCCACCAGTGGGGGGACTAGCGGGAGAGTTCGGAGCGATGAGCAGTTCTTC
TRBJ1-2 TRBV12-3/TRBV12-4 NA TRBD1 CASSLGQGEGYTF TGTGCCAGCAGTTTGGGACAGGGAGAAGGCTACACCTTC
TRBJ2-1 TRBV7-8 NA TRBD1 CASSHYDRDRGRNEQFF TGTGCCAGCAGCCACTATGATCGGGACAGGGGGCGGAATGAGCAGTTCTTC
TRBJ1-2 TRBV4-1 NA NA CASSLETVGYGYTF TGCGCCAGCAGCCTTGAGACAGTCGGCTATGGCTACACCTTC
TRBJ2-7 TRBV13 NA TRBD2 CASSLDGLAGDEQYF TGTGCCAGCAGCTTAGACGGACTAGCGGGGGACGAGCAGTACTTC
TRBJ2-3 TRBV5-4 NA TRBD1 CASSQDRVITDTQYF TGTGCCAGCAGCCAAGACAGGGTTATCACAGATACGCAGTATTTT
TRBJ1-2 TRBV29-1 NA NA CSVDRGSAYGYTF TGCAGCGTCGATAGGGGTTCCGCCTATGGCTACACCTTC
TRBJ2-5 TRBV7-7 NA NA CASSPGLLLGETQYF TGTGCCAGCAGCCCCGGTCTGTTACTCGGGGAGACCCAGTACTTC
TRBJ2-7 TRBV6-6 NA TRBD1 CASSLDRGLYRNYEQYF TGTGCCAGCAGTCTGGACAGGGGACTGTATCGGAACTACGAGCAGTACTTC
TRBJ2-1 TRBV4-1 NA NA CASSQEAEYPYNEQFF TGCGCCAGCAGCCAAGAGGCAGAATACCCTTACAATGAGCAGTTCTTC
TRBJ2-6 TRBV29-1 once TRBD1 CSVSGQGFSGANVLTF TGCAGCGTTTCGGGACAGGGGTTTTCTGGGGCCAACGTCCTGACTTTC